Sequencing of this TCR beta chain was carried out in a study of CD8 T cells in ankylosing spondylitis. Concerning this clonotype: The antigen is unknown.

Whole-study findings and limits: The study identified a TCR beta motif of eight highly homologous variants that appeared characteristic of ankylosing spondylitis blood.

TCRdb reprocessed the 5' RACE reads with MiXCR, giving one entry per CDR3 protein. This repertoire shows 150,000 to 200,000 distinct CDR3 sequences, 15% to 20% found once; its top ten account for around 4.5%. The receptor's source is a male donor between 5 and 35 years old with ankylosing spondylitis or in good health (not recorded which). Material for sequencing was blood, either unsorted or a sorted T cell fraction (not recorded which).

The CDR3 DNA reads as TGCGCCAGCAGCCCGGGGGTGGGGGCGTCCTACAATGAGCAGTTCTTC. It yields the protein CASSPGVGASYNEQFF. This sequence joins TRBV5-1 and TRBJ2-1; either TRBD1 or TRBD2 may supply D (6 bases each). The germline V and J ends were trimmed by 4 bases and 1 base, with 15 bases remaining between them. The germline CDR1 and CDR2 sequences are SGHRS and YFSETQ. This CDR3 has 16 residues.